This passage covers 15 T cell receptor beta chains from one sample sequenced in a study of post-analysis software for immune sequencing data. Study results and limitations: Four to six TRBV segments were more frequent in patients than controls; TRBV5-6, TRBV5-1 and TRBV20-1 belonged to this group.

These TCRs are of unknown antigen specificity. TCR beta cDNA libraries had unique molecular identifiers. One entry per CDR3 protein results from TCRdb running MiXCR on the PCR reads. The data contain 600,000 to 750,000 distinct CDR3 sequences, about 60% of them singletons. Material: blood. The receptor set was obtained from a girl aged 2-10 years with multiple sclerosis.

This clonotype was detected only a few times. The chain links TRBV29-1 to TRBJ2-5, with D possibly being TRBD2 (6 bases). The CDR3 has 14 amino acids. Looked up from germline, CDR1 is SQVTM and CDR2 is ANQGSEA. V was cut by 4 bases and J by 5 bases, with 17 bases left in between. CDR3 amino acids: CSVVWRGRGETQYF. In DNA, the CDR3 is TGCAGCGTTGTGTGGCGGGGCCGGGGGGAGACCCAGTACTTC.

This chain joins TRBV27 and TRBJ1-5; possibly TRBD1 for D (6 bases). V was cut by 9 bases and J by 5 bases, with 14 bases left in between. Germline V gene lookup returns CDR1 MNHEY and CDR2 SMNVEV (reference sequence). The CDR3 has 13 amino acids. In DNA, the CDR3 is TGTGCCAGAAGATCCAAGGGGGATCAGCCCCAGCATTTT. It is translated as CARRSKGDQPQHF.

This clonotype has a handful of counts. The V gene is TRBV7-3, the J gene TRBJ2-1; TRBD2 matches at 10 bases. J lost 7 bases, V lost 4 bases, and 7 bases had no gene match. The CDR3 totals 15 residues. Germline CDR1 reads SGHTA; CDR2 reads FQGTGA. The CDR3 sequence is CASSSQREGLNEQFF. DNA for the CDR3: TGTGCCAGCAGCTCGCAGCGGGAGGGCCTGAATGAGCAGTTCTTC.

This clonotype was counted a few times. J is TRBJ2-7 and V is TRBV5-5, with 12 bases aligning to TRBD2. Trimming removed 5 bases from V and 2 bases from J; junction bases left unmatched: 2. This CDR3 contains 14 residues. CDR1 and CDR2 (germline): SGHKS, YYEKEE (reference sequence). CDR3 loop: CASRRLAGAYEQYF. CDR3 bases: TGTGCCAGCAGAAGACTAGCGGGAGCCTACGAGCAGTACTTC.

This clonotype was seen a handful of times. The chain couples TRBV5-6 to TRBJ2-7; D is unresolved. The length of the CDR3 is 14 residues. Germline CDR1 is SGHDT and CDR2 is YYEEEE. V gave up 0 bases and J gave up 3 bases, with 10 bases separating them. The CDR3 region has the DNA TGTGCCAGCAGCTTGGAAGGGTACGGCTACGAGCAGTACTTC. It encodes CASSLEGYGYEQYF. The entire variable domain, with the rest obtained from reference TRBV5-6 and TRBJ2-7, is as follows: DAGVTQSPTHLIKTRGQQVTLRCSPKSGHDTVSWYQQALGQGPQFIFQYYEEEERQRGNFPDRFSGHQFPNYSSELNVNALLLGDSALYLCASSLEGYGYEQYFGPGTRLTVT.

The chain uses TRBV18 and TRBJ1-1, with no clear D. V shed 3 bases and J shed 5 bases, with 16 bases lying between them. The CDR3 has 15 amino acids. Germline V lookup: CDR1 KGHSH, CDR2 LQKENI. This CDR3 reads CASSPRGGKDTEAFF. The CDR3 DNA reads as TGTGCCAGCTCACCTCGCGGAGGGAAGGATACTGAAGCTTTCTTT.

This chain connects TRBV5-6 to TRBJ1-1, with TRBD1 matching 7 bases. This CDR3 has 16 amino acids. Trimming removed 4 bases from V and 5 bases from J; junction bases left unmatched: 14. The germline V gene has CDR1 SGHDT and CDR2 YYEEEE. CDR3 residues: CASSPNPTGRSTEAFF. DNA for the CDR3: TGTGCCAGCAGCCCCAACCCGACAGGGCGGAGTACTGAAGCTTTCTTT.

The chain couples TRBV6-5 to TRBJ1-1; 10 bases are shared with TRBD1. CDR1 is MNHEY, CDR2 SVGAGI, per germline. The trim removed 2 bases at V and 5 bases at J, leaving 5 bases unmatched. The CDR3 extends over 15 amino acids. CDR3 sequence: CASSYPGGQGTEAFF. The CDR3 nucleotides read TGTGCCAGCAGTTACCCAGGGGGACAGGGGACTGAAGCTTTCTTT.

This clonotype appeared once. The junction departs from the called germline gene at one end, perhaps through a read error. The chain couples TRBV28 to TRBJ2-4; D is uncertain. TRBJ2-7 matches the DNA end more closely, so the J call is doubtful. This CDR3 comprises 11 residues. The germline V gene has CDR1 MDHEN and CDR2 SYDVKM. The CDR3 spells CTSSLGYEQYF. CDR3 bases: TGTACCAGCAGTTTAGGATACGAGCAGTACTTC.

V gene TRBV10-3 combines with J gene TRBJ2-1; 8 bases agree with TRBD1. The CDR3 sequence is 15 residues long. The germline V gene encodes CDR1 ENHRY and CDR2 SYGVKD. Germline trimming cut 7 bases from V and 2 bases from J; bases unmatched to any gene: 7. This CDR3 reads CAIMPDRAPYNEQFF. Written as DNA, the CDR3 is TGTGCCATCATGCCGGACAGGGCACCCTACAATGAGCAGTTCTTC.

This sequence joins TRBV10-2 and TRBJ2-7; 9 nucleotides line up with TRBD2. The junction had 3 bases not matched to a gene; V was cut back by 3 bases and J by 3 bases. CDR1 is WSHSY and CDR2 is SAAADI in the germline V gene. The CDR3 length is 14 residues. CDR3 sequence: CASSDSGSFYEQYF. For the CDR3, the DNA is TGCGCCAGCAGTGATAGCGGGAGCTTCTACGAGCAGTACTTC.

The chain combines TRBV4-1 with TRBJ2-5; TRBD1 matches at 9 bases. CDR1 and CDR2 (germline): MGHRA, YSYEKL. The CDR3 spans 15 residues. The ends lost 5 bases at V and 5 bases at J; junction bases unmatched: 9. CDR3 DNA: TGCGCCAGCAGCGGTACAGGGGGCGAGATGGAGACCCAGTACTTC. Its protein is CASSGTGGEMETQYF.

This clonotype has just a few counts. The rearrangement uses TRBV20-1 and TRBJ2-1, with 14 bases lining up with TRBD2. The germline V gene has CDR1 DFQATT and CDR2 SNEGSKA (reference sequence). After removal of 5 bases from V and 8 bases from J, the junction contained 8 bases not matched to a gene. The CDR3 is 15 amino acids. Written as DNA, the CDR3 is TGCAGTGCTCCTTTAGGGACTAGCGGGAGTCATGAGCAGTTCTTC. This sequence encodes CSAPLGTSGSHEQFF.

The chain couples TRBV30 to TRBJ2-1; possibly TRBD1 for D (5 bases). Germline V gene sequence: CDR1 GTSNPN, CDR2 SVGIG (reference sequence). Trimming cost V 5 bases and J 0 bases, with 8 bases left between them. This CDR3 has 13 residues. DNA for the CDR3: TGTGCCTGGCACAGGAGCTCCTACAATGAGCAGTTCTTC. It encodes CAWHRSSYNEQFF.

V usage is TRBV4-1 and J usage is TRBJ2-1; 8 bases line up with TRBD2. Trimming took 3 bases from V and 3 from J; bases not matched to a gene: 4. The CDR3 is 15 amino acids. Per the germline V gene, CDR1 is MGHRA and CDR2 is YSYEKL. CDR3 sequence reads: CASSHPGLGYNEQFF. Written as DNA, the CDR3 is TGCGCCAGCAGCCATCCGGGACTAGGCTACAATGAGCAGTTCTTC.